A selection of T cell receptor beta chains follows, all from one sample in a study of OX40 agonist ivuxolimab in advanced cancers. Here immunoSEQ multiplex PCR was the method, and the copy in TCRdb shows in-frame clones only, minus some. The profile shows under 45,000 clones, 65% to 85% of them singletons. This specimen was CD4+ or CD8+ T cells sorted from blood, taken in a trial of the OX40 agonist ivuxolimab. The receptor set was obtained from an adult with an advanced solid tumor such as melanoma, head and neck, liver or kidney cancer. Both conserved end residues are part of each CDR3. The D gene is left open where the match is weak. The size of a clone is reported for some rows only, either as once, few or many, or as a class for expanded clones.

>TRBJ2-1|TRBV5-1|NA|TRBD2
CASSLAVTGGPNEQFF
TGCGCCAGCAGCTTGGCCGTGACGGGAGGGCCAAATGAGCAGTTCTTC
>TRBJ1-4|TRBV19|NA|NA
CASSIGSFGEKLFF
TGTGCCAGTAGTATCGGGAGCTTCGGAGAAAAACTGTTTTTT
>TRBJ2-7|TRBV7-8|few|TRBD2
CASSFGLAGAYEQYF
TGTGCCAGCAGTTTTGGACTAGCGGGAGCCTACGAGCAGTACTTC
>TRBJ2-1|TRBV6-1|NA|NA
CASSEISHEQFF
TGTGCCAGCAGTGAGATCTCCCATGAGCAGTTCTTC
>TRBJ2-5|TRBV4-1|few|TRBD1
CASSQGQGDAETQYF
TGCGCCAGCAGCCAAGGACAGGGGGATGCGGAGACCCAGTACTTC
>TRBJ1-2|TRBV6-5|NA|TRBD1
CASSYRTGVAGYTF
TGTGCCAGCAGTTACCGAACAGGGGTGGCGGGCTACACCTTC
>TRBJ2-2|TRBV19|NA|NA
CASSTPGTATGELFF
TGTGCCAGTAGTACCCCCGGGACCGCCACCGGGGAGCTGTTTTTT
>TRBJ2-2|TRBV10-3|NA|NA
CATDSGHPPNTGELFF
TGTGCCACAGACTCAGGCCACCCACCGAACACCGGGGAGCTGTTTTTT
>TRBJ2-1|TRBV20-1|NA|NA
CSAPPYNEQFF
TGCAGTGCTCCCCCATACAATGAGCAGTTCTTC
>TRBJ1-2|TRBV18|medium-sized|NA
CASSPGQAYGYTF
TGTGCCAGCTCACCAGGTCAGGCCTATGGCTACACCTTC
>TRBJ2-1|TRBV10-2|NA|NA
CASSESVRSYNEQFF
TGCGCCAGCAGTGAGTCGGTGCGCTCCTACAATGAGCAGTTCTTC
>TRBJ1-1|TRBV25-1|NA|NA
CASSEAGRDTEAFF
TGTGCCAGCAGTGAGGCGGGGAGGGACACTGAAGCTTTCTTT
>TRBJ1-2|TRBV11-2|NA|NA
CASSFLKGGKDYGYTF
TGTGCCAGCAGCTTCCTTAAGGGGGGGAAGGACTATGGCTACACCTTC
>TRBJ1-1|TRBV19|NA|TRBD1
CASSIRVTGSGTEAFF
TGTGCCAGTAGTATTCGAGTGACAGGGTCGGGCACTGAAGCTTTCTTT
>TRBJ2-7|TRBV30|few|NA
CAWSVLADSYEQYF
TGTGCCTGGAGTGTACTAGCTGATTCCTACGAGCAGTACTTC
>TRBJ2-3|TRBV11-2|NA|NA
CASSLNSPLTDTQYF
TGTGCCAGCAGCTTAAATTCGCCGCTCACAGATACGCAGTATTTT
>TRBJ1-1|TRBV19|few|TRBD1
CASSGRGQGGTEAFF
TGTGCCAGTAGTGGGCGGGGACAGGGTGGTACTGAAGCTTTCTTT
>TRBJ2-7|TRBV2|NA|TRBD1
CASSGQGKYEQYF
TGTGCCAGCAGTGGACAGGGCAAATACGAGCAGTACTTC
>TRBJ2-7|TRBV9|NA|TRBD2
CASSTLAGGPYEQYF
TGTGCCAGCAGCACACTAGCGGGGGGTCCCTACGAGCAGTACTTC